This T cell receptor beta chain was found in a study of CD8+CD57+ T cells in acquired aplastic anemia. Patients selected for sequencing had displayed CD8+CD57+ cell expansion by flow cytometry. Both TCR beta VDJ combination and CDR3 sequence profiling were carried out. Genomic DNA was the template for this profiling. TCRdb processed the reads anew with MiXCR; each CDR3 protein has one entry. The profile shows a few hundred thousand distinct CDR3 sequences, about three fifths of them singletons. This clonotype was observed a few times. The CDR3 length is 14 residues. Germline assignment: CDR1 DFQATT and CDR2 SNEGSKA (reference sequence). Trimming removed 3 bases from V and 6 bases from J, with 15 bases in between.

Material for sequencing was sorted CD4+, CD8+, or CD8+CD57+ T cells (not recorded which) from PBMCs. The rearrangement joins TRBV20-1 to TRBJ2-1; D call uncertain. The source of this sequence is a human donor with aplastic anemia. CDR3 amino acids: CSASYLVVRNEQFF. The CDR3 DNA is TGCAGTGCTAGTTATCTAGTAGTGCGCAATGAGCAGTTCTTC.